A selection of T cell receptor beta chains follows, all from one sample in a study of regulatory dendritic cells for organ transplantation. Sequencing was performed with immunoSEQ multiplex PCR; in TCRdb, only in-frame clones are kept and a portion is missing. The sample consists of 30,000 to 40,000 clones, roughly 91% of them appearing once. The sample taken for sequencing was naive CD4+ T cells from blood. These receptor sequences come from a human donor in good health. CDR3s leave out the opening cysteine and the closing phenylalanine or tryptophan.

TRBV7-6	TRBJ1-3	ASSHNLKMAGNTIY
TRBV5-8	TRBJ1-1	ASSLYSYMNTEAF
TRBV7-9	TRBJ1-1	ASSLDAGEAF
TRBV12-2	TRBJ2-4	ASRFPRGKGKNIQY
TRBV5-4	TRBJ2-2	ASSRGQGGELF
TRBV19	TRBJ1-6	ASSEGQGASPLH
TRBV7-6	TRBJ2-3	ASSHGVLGGIGDTQY
TRBV29-1	TRBJ2-7	SVATGLEQY
TRBV5-1	TRBJ2-1	ASSLVLPGVDNEQF
TRBV27	TRBJ2-5	ASSFAGY
TRBV18	TRBJ1-1	ASSRGQTNTEAF
TRBV4-3	TRBJ1-4	ASSQDEEGVYEKLF
TRBV7-6	TRBJ2-7	ASSPRRDKLYEQY
TRBV4-2	TRBJ1-5	ASSHPGQGVNQPQH
TRBV7-2	TRBJ1-2	ASSRRSSGHGYT
TRBV19	TRBJ1-5	ASIPFGDSNQPQH
TRBV7-2	TRBJ2-1	ASSLRQGTGVNEQF
TRBV28	TRBJ2-1	ASRVTRYREGNEQF
TRBV7-7	TRBJ2-5	ASSLNRAQGETQY
TRBV30	TRBJ2-7	AWSPRQDYEQY
TRBV4-3	TRBJ2-4	ASSQDLRGGGNIQY
TRBV5-1	TRBJ1-2	ASSEGTGGMFGYT
TRBV15	TRBJ1-6	ATSSSGGWNSPLH
TRBV7-9	TRBJ2-1	ASSQGQAEYNEQF
TRBV29-1	TRBJ1-2	SSGEAGAGGYT
TRBV7-8	TRBJ2-7	ASSLDTGSSYEQY
TRBV23-1	TRBJ1-2	ASSQSSCGYT
TRBV10-3	TRBJ1-1	AITGTDRMEAF
TRBV6-5	TRBJ2-3	ASRRGSTDTQY
TRBV11-2	TRBJ2-7	ASSFRAYEQY
TRBV25-1	TRBJ2-7	ASSVGLSYEQY
TRBV2	TRBJ1-1	ASRDDREGGTEAF
TRBV5-4	TRBJ2-3	ASSQAGGTTDTQY
TRBV25-1	TRBJ1-2	ASSVDTNYGYT
TRBV11-2	TRBJ1-3	ASSLEFRDSGNTIY
TRBV28	TRBJ1-2	ASSRSDRVGVDGYT